These 3 T cell receptor beta chains were sequenced from one sample in a study of blood T cells in healthy people across ages. It was with a sample-barcoded 5' primer and a J-beta primer mix that a second PCR of roughly 7 to 12 cycles was run. TCRdb ran MiXCR on the 5' RACE reads and lists one entry per CDR3 protein. Of 800,000 to 900,000 distinct CDR3 sequences listed, 55% to 65% are singletons. The sequenced sample consisted of blood. The receptors stem from a man in his thirties or forties in good health.

V is TRBV20-1 and J is TRBJ2-1, with TRBD2 matching over 13 bases. V dropped 3 bases and J dropped 7; count of bases not matched to a gene: 3. The CDR3 spans 14 residues. CDR1 and CDR2 (germline): DFQATT, SNEGSKA (reference sequence). CDR3 coding DNA: TGCAGTGCTAGGACTAGCGGGGGGCTGAATGAGCAGTTCTTC. Translation gives CSARTSGGLNEQFF.

This clonotype was recorded once. Here the CDR3 DNA reads TGCGCCAGCAGCCCTTTTCTCCAGCGGGGTTCGCCCTACGAGCAGTACTTC. This sequence encodes CASSPFLQRGSPYEQYF. The chain carries TRBV5-1 and TRBJ2-7, with 7 bases fitting TRBD2. CDR1 SGHRS and CDR2 YFSETQ come from the germline V gene. Trimming took 4 bases from V and 2 from J; bases not matched to a gene: 15. This CDR3 region has 17 residues.

The V call is TRBV20-1, the J call TRBJ2-5; TRBD2 matches at 7 bases. The junction had 11 bases not matched to a gene; V was cut back by 1 base and J by 12 bases. Germline V gives CDR1 DFQATT, CDR2 SNEGSKA (reference sequence). The length of the CDR3 is 13 residues. Here the CDR3 reads CSARGGGTYEEYF. CDR3 sequence (DNA): TGCAGTGCTAGAGGGGGGGGAACCTACGAGGAGTACTTC.